Reported below is one TCR beta chain. Its antigen is undetermined. Trimming pared 4 bases from V and 8 bases from J, leaving 17 bases between. The CDR3 totals 14 residues. Germline assignment: CDR1 ENHRY and CDR2 SYGVKD. Produced via immunoSEQ multiplex PCR; TCRdb's table is partial and in-frame only. The table includes about 96,000 clones, 70% to 85% detected once. This entry comes from a study of OX40 agonist ivuxolimab in advanced cancers. About the research overall: Ivuxolimab, an antibody acting as an agonist of OX40 (CD134), was used to treat patients. General observations from the study: Relative to CD4+, CD8+ T cells held more expanded clones on average. The CD4+ and CD8+ T cells in the blood had expanded clonally by week 6 at 0.1 to 3.0 mg/kg.

Source: CD4+ or CD8+ T cells sorted from blood, taken in a trial of the OX40 agonist ivuxolimab. The sequence came from an adult with an advanced solid tumor such as melanoma, head and neck, liver or kidney cancer. The chain combines TRBV10-3 with TRBJ1-2; D gene uncertain. The CDR3 DNA is TGTGCCATCAGTGGGGCTTTAAGAGGCATAGGCTACACCTTC. This sequence encodes CAISGALRGIGYTF.